These 13 T cell receptor beta chains share one sample of origin, sequenced in a study of cytomegalovirus exposure and HLA in healthy donors. With 60 Vbeta and 13 Jbeta primers, the PCR was carried out. TCRdb's table, derived via immunoSEQ multiplex PCR, lists solely in-frame clones and lacks some. The sample holds 120,000 or so clones, roughly a tenth seen once. The sequencing input was PBMCs. All receptors come from a woman under 30 in good health and CMV-seropositive.

This clone was seen a few times. This chain connects TRBV15 to TRBJ2-1; 8 nucleotides match TRBD2. J gave up 2 bases and V 2 bases, and 8 bases lay outside the gene matches. The CDR3 totals 17 residues. Germline loops: CDR1 LNHNV, CDR2 YYDKDF (reference sequence). CDR3 residues: CATSRILGLAAYNEQFF. CDR3 nucleotides: TGTGCCACCAGCAGAATCCTAGGACTAGCAGCCTACAATGAGCAGTTCTTC.

This chain links TRBV6-1 with TRBJ1-2, with D maybe TRBD1 (5 bases). The V gene lost 6 bases and the J gene lost 5 bases, with 19 bases spanning the gap. This CDR3 spans 15 amino acids. Germline V gene lookup returns CDR1 MNHNS and CDR2 SASEGT. The CDR3 protein is CASRMTATFLYGYTF. The CDR3 bases are TGTGCCAGCAGAATGACAGCTACGTTTCTTTATGGCTACACCTTC.

This clone has a handful of counts. V and J are TRBV2 and TRBJ2-3, with unresolved D. Germline lookup yields CDR1 SNHLY and CDR2 FYNNEI. There are 14 residues in the CDR3. Trimming took off 5 bases at V and 4 bases at J, with 13 bases between the two ends. As DNA, the CDR3 is TGTGCCAGCAGTTTTACTTCTTTCTCAGATACGCAGTATTTT. It encodes CASSFTSFSDTQYF.

Many counts were recorded for this clone. This sequence joins TRBV6-1 and TRBJ1-1, with D uncertain. Germline V gives CDR1 MNHNS, CDR2 SASEGT. V shed 7 bases and J shed 1 base, with 7 bases lying between them. This CDR3 comprises 12 residues. The CDR3 sequence: CASTGENTEAFF. The CDR3 DNA is TGTGCCAGCACCGGGGAGAACACTGAAGCTTTCTTT.

This clone showed up just a few times. The chain joins TRBV19 to TRBJ1-5; 7 nucleotides align to TRBD1. Germline CDR1 reads LNHDA; CDR2 reads SQIVND (reference sequence). This CDR3 contains 17 residues. V gave up 1 base and J gave up 4 bases; unmatched junction bases: 10. The CDR3 coding sequence is TGTGCCAGTAGTATAGGACAGGGATCTTCCCTAAATCAGCCCCAGCATTTT. Protein product: CASSIGQGSSLNQPQHF.

The chain combines TRBV6-5 with TRBJ1-1; D is undetermined. The CDR3 sequence is 12 residues long. The germline V and J ends were trimmed by 5 bases and 2 bases, with 6 bases remaining between them. Germline lookup yields CDR1 MNHEY and CDR2 SVGAGI. The CDR3 protein is CASSSQNTEAFF. In DNA, the CDR3 is TGTGCCAGCAGTAGCCAAAACACTGAAGCTTTCTTT.

This chain links TRBV28 with TRBJ2-7; 9 bases line up with TRBD1. The germline V gene has CDR1 MDHEN and CDR2 SYDVKM. CDR3 length equals 13 residues. The junction had 4 bases not matched to a gene; V was cut back by 5 bases and J by 5 bases. CDR3 sequence: CASSLQGADEQYF. The CDR3 coding sequence is TGTGCCAGCAGTCTACAGGGGGCCGACGAGCAGTACTTC.

This clone was detected a few times. The chain carries TRBV27 and TRBJ1-1, with 9 bases aligning to TRBD1. V trimming: 3 bases; J trimming: 6 bases; junction bases outside the gene matches: 2. Per the germline V gene, CDR1 is MNHEY and CDR2 is SMNVEV (reference sequence). The length of the CDR3 is 13 residues. The CDR3 nucleotides read TGTGCCAGCAGTTTCTGGACAGGGGCTGAAGCTTTCTTT. Its protein product is CASSFWTGAEAFF.

This clone was counted a few times. This chain connects TRBV6-1 to TRBJ2-2, with TRBD2 identical over 8 bases. Germline V gene data show CDR1 as MNHNS and CDR2 as SASEGT. The CDR3 length is 16 residues. V shed 2 bases, J shed 6 bases, and the junction held 8 bases outside the gene matches. CDR3 sequence: CASSEPGGASAGELFF. The CDR3 coding sequence is TGTGCCAGCAGTGAACCGGGGGGGGCGAGTGCCGGGGAGCTGTTTTTT.

J is TRBJ2-2 and V is TRBV7-3; no reliable D call. Trimming left V 5 bases short and J 0 bases short, with 16 bases between. The CDR3 consists of 17 residues. The germline V gene encodes CDR1 SGHTA and CDR2 FQGTGA. The CDR3 region is CASSPLPITANTGELFF. CDR3 DNA: TGTGCCAGCAGCCCCCTGCCGATCACAGCGAACACCGGGGAGCTGTTTTTT.

V is TRBV5-8 and J is TRBJ1-1; no reliable D call. This CDR3 contains 14 residues. Germline-derived CDR1 and CDR2 are SGHTS and YDEGEE. Trimming stripped 1 base from V and 1 base from J, with 8 bases between. This CDR3 is CASSLIQANTEAFF. The CDR3 bases are TGTGCCAGCAGCTTGATCCAGGCGAACACTGAAGCTTTCTTT.

The chain uses TRBV7-8 and TRBJ2-7, with D possibly being TRBD2 (6 bases). Germline V CDR1 and CDR2: SGHVS, FQNEAQ. The CDR3 runs to 15 residues. Trimming removed 1 base from V and 5 bases from J, with 15 bases in between. This CDR3 reads CASSLDGSIGDEQYF. The CDR3 nucleotides are TGTGCCAGCAGCTTAGACGGGAGTATAGGCGACGAGCAGTACTTC.

The gene calls are TRBV11-3 and TRBJ2-2; TRBD2 agrees at 7 bases. The V gene end was trimmed by 3 bases and the J gene end by 6 bases; junction bases not matched to a gene: 4. Germline CDR1 is SGHNT and CDR2 is YENEEA. This CDR3 region has 14 residues. The CDR3 is CASSFGGSAGELFF. CDR3 bases: TGTGCCAGCAGCTTCGGCGGGAGTGCCGGGGAGCTGTTTTTT.